This T cell receptor (beta chain) was identified in a study of cytomegalovirus exposure and HLA in healthy donors (dated by TCRdb to 2015 to 2018). Looking at the study overall: An earlier analysis of some 620 of the donors reported around 280 Gb of sequence data and around 100 million unique TCR beta sequences obtained from some 200 million T cells. Approximately 310 gigabases of sequencing data and roughly 81 million unique TCR sequences made up an early release that covered roughly 670 HLA-typed donors. Four to six DR-DQ haplotypes were handled as single units for association and clustering, since linkage in the cohort was strong. Every repertoire in the discovery cohort had been generated on one and the same sequencing platform. A later genetic analysis took genome-wide SNP genotypes for about 55% of the roughly 700 donors and used that subset as a discovery cohort. The study aimed to test whether cataloging public T cell receptors could reveal signatures of past pathogen exposure. To decide whether each TCR beta V gene segment behaved as functional or pseudogenic, an earlier analysis of some 600 of the donors relied on high-throughput TCR beta sequencing. Rather than drawing on any new phenotypic data, the later analysis identified candidate immune exposures from TCR beta sequences and the way those sequences occurred across donors. Of the 300 to 500 genotyped donors, 81% were placed in the genetic ancestry cluster associated with self-reported Caucasian donors. Donor age, sex, ethnicity and CMV serostatus were compiled alongside the repertoire data. High-throughput TCR immunosequencing, statistical association of individual TCRs with disease status, and machine learning were combined to predict cytomegalovirus infection status. In addition to the first cohort of around 670 subjects, a separate validation cohort of under 150 different subjects was used. The number of typed donors differed by locus: about 629-630 for A, B, C, DRB1 and DQB1; some 500 for DQA1; 606 for DPA1; and some 430 for DPB1. Among roughly 400 genotyped donors of the cohort, an average of approximately 240,000 unique TCR beta nucleotide sequences were sequenced per donor, approximately 20% of them non-productive. A later analysis re-analyzed previously published TCR beta repertoires from roughly 600 donors and added high-resolution HLA genotyping to study TCR occurrence patterns. HLA typing included class I and class II loci at four-digit resolution. The study profiled the T cell repertoires of under 700 subjects by immunosequencing and related them to cytomegalovirus serostatus. Study-level results and caveats: A further reported finding was that TCR beta sequences accurately predicted the HLA-A and HLA-B alleles for most subjects in the first cohort. In a later analysis, several top co-occurrence clusters were reported to appear linked to parvovirus B19, influenza, CMV and Epstein-Barr virus. Because the 87-base-pair reads could not distinguish some IMGT-functional V segments, including TRBV6-2 and TRBV6-3, those segments were excluded. In this cohort, only TCR beta chains were sequenced, and detectable features were limited by the absence of alpha or paired-chain data. A later genetic analysis reported fewer N-insertions in productive TCRs among donors in an Asian-associated ancestry cluster than the roughly 700-donor mean. Because counts were too low, roughly 17 rarely observed V segments, including chromosome 9 orphons, were left out of the earlier analysis of about 620 of the donors. A later analysis found that TCR association rates varied across HLA loci, with DRB1 alleles showing the most associated TCRs and HLA-C alleles the fewest. The classifier was reported to diagnose cytomegalovirus status with high specificity and sensitivity in both the original and validation cohorts. Because HLA typing was unavailable for some donors at each locus, only the typed subset was used in association tests. Most TCR sequences were seen in very few donors, while some public TCRs were found in many individuals. In an earlier analysis of some 540 of the donors, most TCR beta V segments appeared in productive rearrangements about 90% or about 30% of the time, broadly matching IMGT annotations. Compared with equally common non-associated chains, HLA-associated TCR beta chains in a later analysis were more clonally expanded and had lower generation probabilities. In vitro tests confirmed that a few of the cytomegalovirus-associated TCR beta chains recognize cytomegalovirus antigens. The study listed 164 TCR beta chains as associated with cytomegalovirus. A cluster of highly shared sequence variants was judged likely to represent a technical artifact of the sequencing pipeline. Sequencing depth was assumed to be roughly uniform across donors in the presence/absence analyses, though that assumption may not hold. V-gene and J-gene trimming of TCR beta chains was associated with a missense DCLRE1C variant in a later genetic analysis, and the association was replicated in an independent cohort. The authors suggested that the approach could potentially be extended to other disease states and immunological phenotypes. Linkage disequilibrium might explain the correlated functional status among segregating V segments, but an unknown experimental factor could not be ruled out. Assigning TCR associations to individual alleles was difficult when HLA alleles, especially DR and DQ, strongly co-occurred. A later analysis associated 15,000 to 20,000 TCR beta sequences with specific HLA alleles at a false discovery rate of 0.05. The only immune exposure information available for the cohort was CMV serostatus. In a later analysis, most CMV-associated TCR beta chains were found to appear HLA-restricted, with HLA associations seemingly driven largely by CMV exposure.

Its CDR3 holds 13 amino acids, cysteine through phenylalanine. Only CDR3 DNA remains: 39 bases, in frame from the first base. The germline V gene yields SGHAT for CDR1 and FQNNGV for CDR2. Trimming accounts for 1 base at V and 8 bases at J, while the number of junction bases matched to no gene is 4. The cohort consisted of hundreds of healthy bone marrow donors. At the time of sampling, every cohort member was nominally healthy, though immune exposures that went unrecorded were likely present. The donor tested CMV seropositive and was one of the 289 seropositive cohort members. A peripheral blood sample was collected from each donor, and TCR beta sequencing was performed on peripheral blood mononuclear cells. The Qiagen DNeasy Blood Extraction Kit was used to extract genomic DNA from the blood cell samples. Libraries were built with the immunoSEQ multiplex PCR assay. A mixture of 60 forward primers for TCR Vbeta segments and 13 reverse primers for TCR Jbeta segments was used in the multiplex PCR. The CDR3 region of rearranged TCR beta genes was amplified from genomic DNA with a multiplex PCR assay. The amplified TCR beta libraries were sequenced on the Illumina HiSeq System as 87-base-pair reads. The source study handled its data this way. A later analysis tallied about 77 million unique TCR beta chains across the 600 to 700 repertoires, and about 10 million of those chains were shared by two or more donors. To remove PCR and sequencing errors, raw reads were error-corrected and collapsed into unique sequences using a nearest-neighbor algorithm that merged closely related sequences. To assign V, D and J gene segments, CDR3 sequences were aligned to IMGT reference sequences. For a sequence to be retained, at least a six-nucleotide match to both a V gene segment and a J gene segment was required. Rearrangements were classified as productive when the CDR3 lacked stop codons and remained in frame with V and J, and all other rearrangements were classified as non-productive. Following IMGT convention, CDR3 was defined as the stretch from the second conserved V-encoded cysteine up to the conserved J-encoded phenylalanine. In an earlier analysis of 550 to 650 of the donors, sequences lacking an unambiguous match to a single V gene segment were excluded. In an earlier analysis of 500 to 750 of the donors, V segments were called functional above 56.7% productive rearrangements and were called segregating when the between-donor standard deviation exceeded 5%. To diagnose cytomegalovirus status from the catalog of TCR beta chain sequences, a statistical classification framework was built. A later analysis assigned V and J genes by comparing TCR nucleotide sequences with IMGT/GENE-DB human TR gene sequences. In a later analysis, CDR3 sequences and most-parsimonious VDJ recombination scenarios were assigned using the TCRdist pipeline. In a later analysis, each TCR beta chain was defined by its CDR3 amino acid sequence together with its V-gene family, and reads without a unique V-gene family were excluded. A later analysis removed roughly 590 highly shared, low-generation-probability nucleotide sequences to deal with suspected cross-contamination and a sequencing artifact. In a later analysis, a clonal expansion index was calculated for each public chain from normalized within-repertoire ranks of inferred template counts. Generation probabilities in a later analysis came from a VDJ recombination model fitted to out-of-frame rearrangements, and those results were checked against IGoR. In a later analysis, hypergeometric tests were used to score TCR-TCR, TCR-HLA and TCR-CMV co-occurrence, with a repertoire-size bias correction applied to TCR pairs. False discovery rates were estimated in a later analysis by permuting HLA or CMV assignments 20 times. A later analysis grouped co-occurring TCRs with DBSCAN, adding TCRdist sequence similarity when clustering within HLA-allele-positive subsets. For co-occurrence clustering, repertoires with fewer than 30,000 or more than 120,000 public chains were excluded, along with about five repertoires with anomalous nucleotide sharing. In its TCRdb copy, this immuneACCESS table keeps in-frame sequences only and misses some clones. Where compared with another copy, unresolved V genes explain less than half of these, and the others have no known cause. V and J calls and clone size come straight from that table; D and trimming were deduced from the DNA. In this sample the table shows roughly 90,000 clones, roughly four fifths of which occur a single time. Clones ranked in the top ten supply approximately 3.6% of the sample.

In regard to this clone: No antigen is known for it. No quality values exist for individual bases; no much larger clone is one base distant.

Specimen: PBMCs. The receptor was isolated from a man in his thirties or forties in good health and CMV-seropositive. The sequence is built from TRBV11-2 and TRBJ1-2; TRBD1 fits 7 bases in the junction. The CDR3 corresponds to CASSLGQGFGYTF. The bases read TGTGCCAGCAGCTTAGGACAGGGCTTCGGCTACACCTTC.